This T cell receptor (beta chain) came from a study of T-cell memory formation after mild COVID-19. Study-level findings and limits: Pre-infection memory contained some responding clones, which suggested that cross-reactive memory had joined. Confirmation of SARS-CoV-2 specificity was lacking for second-wave clones peaking day 37.

Concerning this clonotype: Its antigen is unidentified.

V was shortened by 0 bases and J by 5 bases, with 14 bases between the two germline ends. Germline CDR1 SGHDN, CDR2 FVKESK. This CDR3 has 17 residues. MiXCR was run by TCRdb on the 5' RACE reads, yielding one entry per CDR3 protein. This sample has almost 550,000 distinct CDR3 sequences, with roughly 22% found just once. The receptor's source is an adult woman who had mild COVID-19 (a few samples of this study predate the infection). Cell type and time point are not known. This rearrangement joins TRBV14 to TRBJ2-6; D is undetermined. Sequencing was carried out using PBMCs or a T cell subset sorted from them (not recorded which). The CDR3 DNA reads as TGTGCCAGCAGCCAAGATTTGGCCGCGAATAGGGCCAACGTCCTGACTTTC. Translating it yields CASSQDLAANRANVLTF.